This T cell receptor (beta chain) was documented in a study of cytomegalovirus exposure and HLA in healthy donors. Study results and caveats: An analysis that came later showed most CMV-associated TCR beta chains appearing HLA-restricted.

To note about this clone: Its antigen is unidentified.

PCR amplification relied on 60 Vbeta primers (plus 13 Jbeta primers). TCRdb's copy holds only in-frame clones and misses some; the assay was immunoSEQ multiplex PCR. The data contain around 100,000 clones, approximately 60% of them singletons. CDR1 is SGHRS and CDR2 is YFSETQ in the germline V gene. With V trimmed by 4 bases and J by 1 base, 6 bases remained unmatched. There are 16 residues in the CDR3. This receptor was taken from a woman aged 25 to 39 in good health and CMV-seronegative. The sample comprised PBMCs. The chain employs TRBV5-1 and TRBJ2-2; TRBD2 aligns across 8 bases. The CDR3 region is CASSPPGLGNTGELFF. The CDR3 DNA is TGCGCCAGCAGCCCACCGGGACTAGGGAACACCGGGGAGCTGTTTTTT.